This T cell receptor (beta chain) came from a study of graft-versus-host responses after intestinal transplantation. Across the study: Recipients got multivisceral, liver-intestinal, or isolated intestinal transplants. All recipients were given anti-thymocyte globulin induction, and tacrolimus and steroids were then administered for 2 to 4 years. Notes on the study in general: GvH clones detected in recipient marrow included some appearing first in ileum or blood. When patients had graft-donor T cell macrochimerism, their allografts held high graft-versus-host to host-versus-graft clonal ratios.

About this clone itself: What it binds is unknown.

Trimming stripped 0 bases from V and 0 bases from J, with 9 bases between. The CDR3 totals 15 residues. Germline CDR1 is SGHAT and CDR2 is FQDESV (reference sequence). The table came from immunoSEQ multiplex PCR; TCRdb's copy has only in-frame clones and leaves some out. Here the sample spans over 70,000 clones, around 83% being singletons. This rearrangement joins TRBV11-1 to TRBJ2-7; TRBD1 might be the D (5 bases). This TCR was recovered from a human donor who received an intestinal transplant. This specimen was unstimulated CD8+ T cells sorted from spleen or lymph node cells, taken before intestinal transplant. CDR3 region: CASSLADDSSYEQYF. The CDR3 nucleotides read TGTGCCAGCAGCTTAGCCGATGACAGCTCCTACGAGCAGTACTTC. Looking up the rest from reference TRBV11-1 and TRBJ2-7 gives the full variable domain: EAEVAQSPRYKITEKSQAVAFWCDPISGHATLYWYRQILGQGPELLVQFQDESVVDDSQLPKDRFSAERLKGVDSTLKIQPAELGDSAMYLCASSLADDSSYEQYFGPGTRLTVT.